The 17 T cell receptor beta chains below all came from one sample that was sequenced in a study of blood T cell repertoires in COVID-19. Clones were sequenced by immunoSEQ multiplex PCR, and TCRdb holds only the in-frame ones, with some missing. The sample carries about 220,000 clones, around 88% recorded once. Sequencing was performed on PBMCs or T cells enriched from blood (not recorded which). These receptors were taken from a woman in her forties or fifties with acute COVID-19.

This clone was found once. The chain carries TRBV19 and TRBJ1-5; unclear D gene. The CDR3 runs 18 residues. The ends were cut back, 0 bases at V and 1 base at J, with 16 bases in the middle. Germline V lookup: CDR1 LNHDA, CDR2 SQIVND (reference sequence). This CDR3 is CASSIDPTEGYSNQPQHF. CDR3 DNA sequence: TGTGCCAGTAGTATAGATCCAACGGAGGGTTACAGCAATCAGCCCCAGCATTTT.

The chain uses TRBV27 and TRBJ2-7; 7 bases are shared with TRBD2. The V gene end was trimmed by 4 bases and the J gene end by 3 bases; junction bases not matched to a gene: 12. CDR3 length equals 16 residues. Germline CDR1 and CDR2: MNHEY and SMNVEV (reference sequence). The CDR3 reads CASSSARLATDYEQYF. CDR3 nucleotides: TGTGCCAGCAGTTCCGCTCGACTAGCCACGGACTACGAGCAGTACTTC.

This clone was counted between two and nine times. The chain's CDR3 is CASSETGATREAFF. The CDR3 DNA follows: TGTGCCAGCAGTGAAACAGGGGCGACCCGGGAAGCTTTCTTT. J is TRBJ1-1 and V is TRBV28; 7 bases align to TRBD1. From germline, CDR1 is MDHEN and CDR2 SYDVKM. Losses at the gene ends were 5 bases for V and 8 bases for J; bases not matched to a gene: 11. There are 14 residues in the CDR3.

The sample holds one count of this clone. The chain combines TRBV11-1 with TRBJ1-1; D uncertain. Germline loops: CDR1 SGHAT, CDR2 FQDESV (reference sequence). Trimming cost V 6 bases and J 8 bases, with 13 bases left between them. CDR3 length equals 12 residues. CDR3 amino acids: CASSIPRGEAFF. The CDR3 nucleotides are TGTGCCAGCAGTATCCCGCGAGGGGAAGCTTTCTTT.

The chain combines TRBV7-2 with TRBJ2-3; 9 bases agree with TRBD2. The CDR3 loop spans 17 amino acids. J was trimmed by 4 bases and V by 3 bases; bases with no gene match: 11. CDR1 and CDR2 (germline): SGHTA, FQGNSA. The CDR3, as DNA: TGTGCCAGCAGCTTTGGTGGTAGCGGGAGTACCCCAGATACGCAGTATTTT. Its translation: CASSFGGSGSTPDTQYF.

This clone was detected a few times. The rearrangement uses TRBV5-1 and TRBJ1-1, with 9 bases lining up with TRBD1. The CDR3 is 13 amino acids. From germline, CDR1 is SGHRS and CDR2 YFSETQ. J gave up 3 bases and V 7 bases, and 4 bases lay outside the gene matches. This chain's CDR3 is CASGGQGYTEAFF. The CDR3 DNA reads as TGCGCCAGCGGGGGACAGGGATACACTGAAGCTTTCTTT.

The chain combines TRBV27 with TRBJ2-3; a possible D gene is TRBD1 (6 bases). CDR3 length: 15 amino acids. Germline V gives CDR1 MNHEY, CDR2 SMNVEV (reference sequence). Trimming stripped 3 bases from V and 2 bases from J, with 12 bases between. The CDR3 here is CASSFVRGPTDTQYF. The DNA for the CDR3 is TGTGCCAGCAGTTTCGTCAGGGGTCCCACAGATACGCAGTATTTT.

The chain joins TRBV4-3 to TRBJ1-6, with TRBD1 matching over 7 bases. The CDR3 covers 15 residues. V was clipped by 3 bases and J by 8 bases; unmatched bases: 7. The germline gives CDR1 LGHNA, CDR2 YSLEER. The chain's CDR3 is CASSHTGAADSPLHF. The CDR3 DNA follows: TGCGCCAGCAGCCATACAGGGGCTGCGGATTCACCCCTCCACTTT.

The V gene is TRBV5-5, the J gene TRBJ1-6; D may be TRBD1 (6 bases). The germline V and J ends were trimmed by 5 bases and 0 bases, with 15 bases remaining between them. The germline V gene has CDR1 SGHKS and CDR2 YYEKEE (reference sequence). The CDR3 sequence is 17 residues long. The CDR3 loop reads CASRPGQRSSYNSPLHF. CDR3 nucleotides: TGTGCCAGCAGACCTGGACAGCGGAGCTCCTATAATTCACCCCTCCACTTT. Drawing the rest from reference TRBV5-5 and TRBJ1-6, the complete variable domain is DAGVTQSPTHLIKTRGQQVTLRCSPISGHKSVSWYQQVLGQGPQFIFQYYEKEERGRGNFPDRFSARQFPNYSSELNVNALLLGDSALYLCASRPGQRSSYNSPLHFGNGTRLTVT.

The chain is built from TRBV30 and TRBJ2-7; 8 bases match TRBD1. Germline CDR1 and CDR2: GTSNPN and SVGIG (reference sequence). There are 15 residues in the CDR3. Trimming at V came to 1 base and at J to 3 bases, leaving 8 bases not matched to a gene. CDR3 nucleotide sequence: TGTGCCTGGAGTGCCCGAGGACAGGGCGGCTACGAGCAGTACTTC. Translated, it gives CAWSARGQGGYEQYF.

V gene TRBV7-6 combines with J gene TRBJ2-2; 10 bases are a match to TRBD2. The CDR3 totals 17 residues. The junction had 4 bases not matched to a gene; V was cut back by 0 bases and J by 3 bases. The germline V gene has CDR1 SGHVS and CDR2 FNYEAQ. The CDR3 is CASSLAGLAGDTGELFF. Here the CDR3 DNA reads TGTGCCAGCAGCTTAGCCGGGCTAGCGGGAGACACCGGGGAGCTGTTTTTT.

This rearrangement joins TRBV7-9 to TRBJ1-3, with TRBD1 as a possible D gene (6 bases). In germline, CDR1 is SEHNR, CDR2 FQNEAQ (reference sequence). This CDR3 has 14 residues. Trimming stripped 5 bases from V and 4 bases from J, with 12 bases between. This chain's CDR3 is CASSQQGFGNTIYF. In DNA, the CDR3 is TGTGCCAGCAGCCAACAGGGATTCGGAAACACCATATATTTT. Together with reference TRBV7-9 and TRBJ1-3, the CDR3 gives the full variable domain: DTGVSQNPRHKITKRGQNVTFRCDPISEHNRLYWYRQTLGQGPEFLTYFQNEAQLEKSRLLSDRFSAERPKGSFSTLEIQRTEQGDSAMYLCASSQQGFGNTIYFGEGSWLTVV.

This chain uses TRBV7-2 with TRBJ2-1, with TRBD2 identical over 13 bases. V lost 1 base and J lost 10; bases outside the gene matches: 10. CDR1 is SGHTA, CDR2 FQGNSA, per germline. The CDR3 is 17 amino acids. Here the CDR3 DNA reads TGTGCCAGCAGCTTAGGGCTTGGGGGACTAGCGGGATCCGAGCAGTTCTTC. Protein product: CASSLGLGGLAGSEQFF.

The chain recombines TRBV16 with TRBJ2-7; 7 nucleotides match TRBD2. This CDR3 is 15 amino acids long. Germline loops: CDR1 KGHSY, CDR2 FQNENV. V dropped 0 bases and J dropped 3; count of bases not matched to a gene: 5. CDR3 bases: TGTGCCAGCAGCCAATCGACGGGACTAAACTACGAGCAGTACTTC. It codes for CASSQSTGLNYEQYF. The full variable domain, rest sourced from reference TRBV16 and TRBJ2-7, is GEEVAQTPKHLVRGEGQKAKLYCAPIKGHSYVFWYQQVLKNEFKFLISFQNENVFDETGMPKERFSAKCLPNSPCSLEIQATKLEDSAVYFCASSQSTGLNYEQYFGPGTRLTVT.

This clone was counted between two and nine times. The CDR3 DNA reads TGTGCCAGTGGGGATCCGGGACAGGGGACGGGTGGCTACACCTTC. It specifies CASGDPGQGTGGYTF. The chain is built from TRBV28 and TRBJ1-2, with 10 bases identical to TRBD1. CDR3 length equals 15 residues. Trimming at V came to 9 bases and at J to 7 bases, leaving 14 bases not matched to a gene. Germline CDR1 MDHEN, CDR2 SYDVKM.

This clone was detected once. DNA for the CDR3: TGTGCCAGCAGTAGAGTCCGGACAGGCCCGTTCGAAGCTTTCTTT. Its protein product is CASSRVRTGPFEAFF. This chain joins TRBV27 and TRBJ1-1; 7 bases match TRBD1. The CDR3 runs to 15 residues. The V gene end was trimmed by 5 bases and the J gene end by 8 bases; junction bases not matched to a gene: 14. Per germline, CDR1 MNHEY and CDR2 SMNVEV (reference sequence).

This chain links TRBV27 with TRBJ2-7; no reliable D call. V lost 6 bases and J lost 3, with 12 bases in between. The CDR3 contains 13 residues. Per the germline V gene, CDR1 is MNHEY and CDR2 is SMNVEV (reference sequence). This CDR3 reads CASRPYSYYEQYF. The CDR3, as DNA: TGTGCCAGCAGACCCTACTCCTACTACGAGCAGTACTTC.